This is a list of T cell receptor beta chains from one sample in a study of identical twins. TCRdb reprocessed the 5' RACE reads with MiXCR, giving one entry per CDR3 protein. The table shows 1.5 million to 2 million distinct CDR3 sequences, with around a third occurring only once. The sample was cord blood. All receptors derive from a newborn girl in good health. Each CDR3 is given without its conserved first and last residue. The order of the fields is V gene, J gene, CDR3 protein.

>TRBV12-5|TRBJ1-2
ASGLEGWFYGYT
>TRBV7-9|TRBJ2-7
ASSLVSAGGFYEQY
>TRBV7-2|TRBJ2-5
ASSFGSGRSKETQY
>TRBV15|TRBJ1-6
ATSELQGSPLH
>TRBV19|TRBJ2-7
ASSRDRGYYEQY
>TRBV20-1|TRBJ1-5
SARSGTDGNQPQH
>TRBV28|TRBJ2-7
ASNLRGPSYEQY
>TRBV5-1|TRBJ2-5
ASSLRAGVQETQY
>TRBV11-2|TRBJ1-3
ASRTIRQPRNTIY
>TRBV4-2|TRBJ2-3
ASSQGRSGRPTDTQY
>TRBV5-1|TRBJ1-4
ASSLGTVVAEKLF
>TRBV2|TRBJ1-2
ASAQTGTYGYT
>TRBV2|TRBJ1-5
AGAARTGMIQPQH
>TRBV11-2|TRBJ1-2
ASSFSGQGWYGYT
>TRBV5-8|TRBJ2-1
ASATSGGETYNEQF
>TRBV4-2|TRBJ2-5
ASSQRQGGETQY
>TRBV27|TRBJ2-7
AKCSVHYEQY
>TRBV5-1|TRBJ1-2
ASSFVREQGYGYT
>TRBV19|TRBJ2-3
ASSPGGPYTDTQY
>TRBV14|TRBJ2-2
ASSRYTGTANTGELF
>TRBV5-8|TRBJ2-3
ASSLTLGQGTTDTQY
>TRBV20-1|TRBJ2-1
SAYPGGGGEQF
>TRBV12-3/TRBV12-4|TRBJ2-1
ASSASGRASDEQF
>TRBV7-8|TRBJ2-3
ASSLIISTGVSDTQY
>TRBV11-2|TRBJ1-4
ASSLEGFYEKLF
>TRBV7-6|TRBJ2-6
ASSEGPSGANVLT
>TRBV3-1|TRBJ1-1
ASSQTGMNTEAF
>TRBV5-6|TRBJ2-1
ASSWTQGDPYNEQF
>TRBV27|TRBJ2-3
ASRLGRGTDTQY
>TRBV7-9|TRBJ2-7
ASSPGTVLYFPSYEQY
>TRBV19|TRBJ2-7
ASSIEGTGFNEQY
>TRBV20-1|TRBJ2-1
SARVSSGYNEQF
>TRBV4-1|TRBJ1-2
ASSQDYRGASTISYGYT
>TRBV29-1|TRBJ2-3
SVAHRLAGGPTDTQY
>TRBV5-6|NA
ASSTLWGGETQY
>TRBV27|TRBJ1-1
ASRPALRTEAF
>TRBV5-1|TRBJ2-1
ASSPVRGLAGVDEQF
>TRBV6-2/TRBV6-3|TRBJ1-1
ASSYTSGEAF
>TRBV29-1|TRBJ2-1
SVHGPVFGSYNEQF
>TRBV20-1|TRBJ2-5
SEAKNQETQY
>TRBV10-2|TRBJ2-5
ASSVVDRQPYEQC